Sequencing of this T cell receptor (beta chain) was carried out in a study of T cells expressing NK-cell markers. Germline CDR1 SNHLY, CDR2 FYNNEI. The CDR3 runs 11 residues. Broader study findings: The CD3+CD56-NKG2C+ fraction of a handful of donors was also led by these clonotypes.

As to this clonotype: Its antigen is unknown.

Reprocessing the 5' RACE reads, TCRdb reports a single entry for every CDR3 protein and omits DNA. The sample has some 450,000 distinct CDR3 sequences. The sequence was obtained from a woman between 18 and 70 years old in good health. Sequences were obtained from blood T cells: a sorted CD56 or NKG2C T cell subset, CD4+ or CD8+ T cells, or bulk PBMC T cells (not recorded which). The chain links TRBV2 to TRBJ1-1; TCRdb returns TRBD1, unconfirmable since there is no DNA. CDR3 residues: CDYRVSSEAFF. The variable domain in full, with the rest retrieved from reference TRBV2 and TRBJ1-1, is EPEVTQTPSHQVTQMGQEVILRCVPISNHLYFYWYRQILGQKVEFLVSFYNNEISEKSEIFDDQFSVERPDGSNFTLKIRSTKLEDSAMYFCDYRVSSEAFFGQGTRLTVV.